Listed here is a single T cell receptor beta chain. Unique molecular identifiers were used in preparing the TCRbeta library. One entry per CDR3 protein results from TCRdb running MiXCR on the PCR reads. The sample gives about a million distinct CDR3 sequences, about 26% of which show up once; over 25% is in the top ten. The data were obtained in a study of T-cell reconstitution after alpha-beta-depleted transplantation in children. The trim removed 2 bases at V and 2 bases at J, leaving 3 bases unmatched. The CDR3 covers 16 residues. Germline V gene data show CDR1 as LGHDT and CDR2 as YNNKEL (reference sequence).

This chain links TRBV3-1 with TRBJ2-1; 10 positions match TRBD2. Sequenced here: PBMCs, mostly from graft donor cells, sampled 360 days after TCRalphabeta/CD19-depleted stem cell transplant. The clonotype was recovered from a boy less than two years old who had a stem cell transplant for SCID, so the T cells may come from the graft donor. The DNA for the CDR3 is TGTGCCAGCAGCCAATATAGCGGGGGGACCTACAATGAGCAGTTCTTC. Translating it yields CASSQYSGGTYNEQFF.